Below, 23 T cell receptor beta chains from the same sample are listed, as sequenced in a study of T cell repertoires in cytomegalovirus infection. From the reads, TCRdb called clonotypes with MiXCR, one entry per CDR3 protein. The sample lists hundreds of thousands of distinct CDR3 sequences, approximately 8.9% occurring once. Material for sequencing was PBMCs. The receptor source for this set is a human donor in good health (CMV status not recorded). Some clones in this sample may be carry-over from other donors' samples.

This clonotype has ten or more counts. The V and J genes are TRBV28 and TRBJ2-1, with no clear D. V lost 6 bases and J 6 bases, leaving 18 bases between the germline ends. Germline values: CDR1 MDHEN, CDR2 SYDVKM. The CDR3 covers 15 residues. In DNA form, the CDR3 reads TGTGCCAGCAGCCAGACAACAGCCCGAGGCAATGAGCAGTTCTTC. The encoded protein is CASSQTTARGNEQFF.

The table lists this clonotype with many counts. The chain recombines TRBV6-5 with TRBJ2-1; 7 nucleotides agree with TRBD2. CDR3 length: 15 amino acids. Germline CDR1 is MNHEY and CDR2 is SVGAGI. J lost 1 base, V lost 0 bases, and 0 bases had no gene match. CDR3 nucleotides: TGTGCCAGCAGTTACTCGGGGGGGTCCTACAATGAGCAGTTCTTC. Residues: CASSYSGGSYNEQFF.

This clonotype was detected many times. This chain links TRBV6-6 with TRBJ2-2, with TRBD2 matching over 7 bases. Germline CDR1 MNHNY, CDR2 SVGAGI (reference sequence). The V segment lost 2 bases and the J segment 3 bases; nucleotides outside the gene matches: 9. CDR3 length: 17 residues. The CDR3 sequence is CASSYPVGEGDTGELFF. CDR3 sequence (DNA): TGTGCCAGCAGTTACCCCGTGGGGGAGGGCGACACCGGGGAGCTGTTTTTT.

This clonotype was seen a handful of times. The genes are TRBV28 and TRBJ1-6, with D possibly matching TRBD1 (6 bases). This CDR3 has 15 amino acids. The germline V and J ends were trimmed by 6 bases and 8 bases, with 17 bases remaining between them. Germline assignment: CDR1 MDHEN and CDR2 SYDVKM. The CDR3 spells CASRSRQGGYSPLHF. CDR3 DNA sequence: TGTGCCAGCAGAAGTAGACAAGGGGGTTATTCACCCCTCCACTTT.

This clonotype was counted a single time. The chain combines TRBV20-1 with TRBJ2-5, with 7 bases identical to TRBD2. V gave up 0 bases and J gave up 3 bases; unmatched junction bases: 10. CDR3 length equals 16 residues. Germline lookup yields CDR1 DFQATT and CDR2 SNEGSKA (reference sequence). DNA of the CDR3: TGCAGTGCTAGAGATTCGCTAGCGGTTTTTAAAGAGACCCAGTACTTC. Protein product: CSARDSLAVFKETQYF.

This clonotype showed up many times. The V gene is TRBV6-5, the J gene TRBJ2-1; D assignment may be TRBD1 or TRBD2 (5 bases each). Per the germline V gene, CDR1 is MNHEY and CDR2 is SVGAGI. This CDR3 has 11 residues. V was trimmed by 7 bases and J by 10 bases, leaving 11 bases between them. The CDR3 protein is CASTTGTEQFF. For the CDR3, the DNA is TGTGCCAGCACCACCGGGACGGAGCAGTTCTTC.

This rearrangement joins TRBV29-1 to TRBJ2-7, with 7 bases that match TRBD1. Per germline, CDR1 SQVTM and CDR2 ANQGSEA. The CDR3 sequence is 13 residues long. Germline trimming cut 5 bases from V and 3 bases from J; bases unmatched to any gene: 7. Written as DNA, the CDR3 is TGCAGCGTTACACAACAGGGGCGCTACGAGCAGTACTTC. Protein: CSVTQQGRYEQYF.

This clonotype occurred many times. This chain links TRBV7-9 with TRBJ1-1; 9 nucleotides align to TRBD1. The V gene end was trimmed by 5 bases and the J gene end by 0 bases; junction bases not matched to a gene: 1. Germline V gene lookup returns CDR1 SEHNR and CDR2 FQNEAQ (reference sequence). The CDR3 is 14 residues long. The CDR3: CASSGTGMNTEAFF. In DNA, the CDR3 is TGTGCCAGCAGCGGGACAGGGATGAACACTGAAGCTTTCTTT.

This clonotype was seen a handful of times. The J gene is TRBJ2-5, the V gene TRBV5-5; D possibly corresponds to TRBD2 (6 bases). V was clipped by 4 bases and J by 3 bases, with 16 bases between them. CDR3 size: 15 residues. CDR1 and CDR2 (germline): SGHKS, YYEKEE (reference sequence). The CDR3 sequence is CASSPNGGVKETQYF. For the CDR3, the DNA is TGTGCCAGCAGCCCGAACGGGGGAGTCAAAGAGACCCAGTACTTC.

This clonotype appeared many times. The V gene is TRBV10-3, the J gene TRBJ2-7; TRBD2 agrees at 9 bases. This CDR3 has 14 residues. The germline V gene has CDR1 ENHRY and CDR2 SYGVKD. Germline trimming cut 6 bases from V and 2 bases from J; bases unmatched to any gene: 5. The CDR3 nucleotides read TGTGCCATCAGGTCAGCGGGGGGCACCTACGAGCAGTACGTC. Residues: CAIRSAGGTYEQYV.

This clonotype was seen at least ten times. The chain uses TRBV6-1 and TRBJ1-3, with D tentatively TRBD1 (6 bases). Germline lookup yields CDR1 MNHNS and CDR2 SASEGT. The CDR3 contains 17 residues. V was shortened by 4 bases and J by 0 bases, with 16 bases between the two germline ends. CDR3 residues: CASSVRYRDTSGNTIYF. Here the CDR3 DNA reads TGTGCCAGCAGTGTACGCTACCGGGACACCTCTGGAAACACCATATATTTT.

This clonotype has a count of ten or more. The chain couples TRBV5-6 to TRBJ1-1; maybe TRBD1 (6 bases). The CDR3 loop spans 13 amino acids. Germline V gene data show CDR1 as SGHDT and CDR2 as YYEEEE. V was trimmed by 2 bases and J by 8 bases, leaving 13 bases between them. The CDR3 region has the DNA TGTGCCAGCAGCTTACAGGGAAGGCTCGAAGCTTTCTTT. The encoded protein is CASSLQGRLEAFF. The full variable domain, rest sourced from reference TRBV5-6 and TRBJ1-1, is DAGVTQSPTHLIKTRGQQVTLRCSPKSGHDTVSWYQQALGQGPQFIFQYYEEEERQRGNFPDRFSGHQFPNYSSELNVNALLLGDSALYLCASSLQGRLEAFFGQGTRLTVV.

This clonotype has a count of ten or more. The genes are TRBV28 and TRBJ1-5, with a weak D call TRBD1 (5 bases). Trimming removed 5 bases from V and 7 bases from J, with 12 bases in between. The length of the CDR3 is 13 residues. The germline V gene has CDR1 MDHEN and CDR2 SYDVKM. The chain's CDR3 is CASSPSKGQPQHF. The CDR3 DNA reads as TGTGCCAGCAGTCCGTCGAAGGGGCAGCCCCAGCATTTT.

The CDR3 nucleotides are TGCAGTGCTAGGACTACGGCAGGCCGCATGAACACTGAAGCTTTCTTT. Amino acids: CSARTTAGRMNTEAFF. The rearrangement uses TRBV20-1 and TRBJ1-1; D not certain. This CDR3 comprises 16 residues. From germline, CDR1 is DFQATT and CDR2 SNEGSKA (reference sequence). The V gene lost 3 bases and the J gene lost 0 bases, with 17 bases spanning the gap.

This clonotype was detected a few times. The chain employs TRBV6-6 and TRBJ1-5; D unresolved. V was pared by 4 bases and J by 7 bases, with 11 bases between. The CDR3 runs to 13 residues. Germline V gene data show CDR1 as MNHNY and CDR2 as SVGAGI (reference sequence). CDR3 residues: CASSSRELQPQHF. The CDR3, as DNA: TGTGCCAGCAGTTCCCGGGAACTGCAGCCCCAGCATTTT.

This rearrangement joins TRBV28 to TRBJ1-2; TRBD1 aligns across 10 bases. Unmatched junction bases numbered 4, after V lost 6 bases and J lost 3 bases. CDR3 size: 14 residues. Germline values: CDR1 MDHEN, CDR2 SYDVKM. Written as DNA, the CDR3 is TGTGCCAGCAGCGGGACAGGGGATTACTATGGCTACACCTTC. Amino acid sequence: CASSGTGDYYGYTF.

This clonotype was seen repeatedly, ten times or more. The chain has TRBV20-1 and TRBJ2-7; D remains ambiguous. The CDR3 extends over 11 amino acids. The V end was cut by 6 bases, the J end by 3 bases, with 9 bases between. The germline gives CDR1 DFQATT, CDR2 SNEGSKA (reference sequence). CDR3 nucleotides: TGCAGTGCAGGGATTAACTACGAGCAGTACTTC. Translating gives CSAGINYEQYF.

This clonotype was recorded many times. The J gene is TRBJ1-1, the V gene TRBV20-1, with D possibly TRBD1 on 5 matching bases. Germline CDR1 and CDR2: DFQATT and SNEGSKA (reference sequence). The CDR3 loop spans 14 amino acids. V dropped 0 bases and J dropped 11 bases, with 19 bases sitting between them. DNA for the CDR3: TGCAGTGCTAGAGATCTCGGGGCCAAGTCGCTGGCTTTCTTT. It encodes CSARDLGAKSLAFF.

At least ten counts were recorded for this clonotype. The V and J genes are TRBV6-1 and TRBJ1-1; 7 nucleotides align to TRBD1. This CDR3 is built from 15 residues. The ends lost 5 bases at V and 4 bases at J; junction bases unmatched: 10. Germline CDR1 and CDR2: MNHNS and SASEGT. CDR3 nucleotide sequence: TGTGCCAGCAGTCTATCAAGACAGGGAATCACTGAAGCTTTCTTT. This sequence encodes CASSLSRQGITEAFF.

At least ten counts were recorded for this clonotype. The chain links TRBV7-2 to TRBJ2-5; D not resolved. The CDR3 sequence is 11 residues long. CDR1 is SGHTA and CDR2 is FQGNSA in the germline V gene. V lost 4 bases and J lost 7, with 7 bases in between. CDR3 loop: CASSSLRTQYF. CDR3 coding DNA: TGTGCCAGCAGCTCGTTGCGGACCCAGTACTTC.

In this sample, this clonotype turned up many times. The chain employs TRBV6-1 and TRBJ1-1, with D perhaps TRBD1 (6 bases). Trimming cost V 7 bases and J 4 bases, with 19 bases left between them. This CDR3 contains 15 residues. Germline assignment: CDR1 MNHNS and CDR2 SASEGT. CDR3 sequence reads: CASTPGRGLSTEAFF. CDR3 DNA sequence: TGTGCCAGCACCCCGGGGAGGGGGTTGAGCACTGAAGCTTTCTTT.

This clonotype occurred many times. The chain has TRBV6-1 and TRBJ1-5, with TRBD1 matching 8 bases. J gave up 9 bases and V 6 bases, and 16 bases lay outside the gene matches. The germline V gene encodes CDR1 MNHNS and CDR2 SASEGT. The CDR3 runs 16 residues. The CDR3 spells CASRPSTGARGRPQHF. CDR3 DNA: TGTGCCAGCAGACCTTCGACAGGGGCTCGGGGCCGGCCCCAGCATTTT.

This clonotype was picked up many times. The chain couples TRBV5-1 to TRBJ1-2, with 10 bases fitting TRBD1. Germline V gene sequence: CDR1 SGHRS, CDR2 YFSETQ. The CDR3 has 18 amino acids. V lost 1 base and J lost 1; bases outside the gene matches: 10. This CDR3 is CASSLTGTGVSFNYGYTF. CDR3 in DNA: TGCGCCAGCAGCTTGACCGGGACAGGGGTTTCCTTTAACTATGGCTACACCTTC.